These 32 T cell receptor beta chains share one sample of origin, sequenced in a study of Ad26.COV2.S vaccination and SARS-CoV-2 variants. Assay: immunoSEQ multiplex PCR; the TCRdb copy retains only in-frame clones and omits some. The repertoire holds 400,000 or so clones, with less than 90% as singletons. The sample's treatment: about 20 received Ad26.COV2.S at low or high dose, single or two shots; several received placebo; per-sample allocation not given. All samples were drawn on day 63, counting from the first vaccine or placebo injection. The starting material was peripheral blood, obtained in a trial of Ad26.COV2.S vaccine versus placebo. The receptors stem from a person between 18 and 60 years old who received the Ad26.COV2.S COVID-19 vaccine or a placebo.

This chain links TRBV5-4 with TRBJ2-1; perhaps D is TRBD1 or TRBD2 (5 bases each). CDR1 and CDR2 (germline): SGHNT, YYREEE (reference sequence). V was cut by 4 bases and J by 4 bases, with 9 bases left in between. CDR3 size: 13 residues. This chain's CDR3 is CASSGDGYNEQFF. As DNA, the CDR3 is TGTGCCAGCAGCGGGGACGGTTACAATGAGCAGTTCTTC.

The genes are TRBV7-2 and TRBJ2-7; D is unresolved. CDR3 length: 13 amino acids. Trimming removed 2 bases from V and 4 bases from J, with 9 bases in between. Germline V lookup: CDR1 SGHTA, CDR2 FQGNSA. CDR3 DNA sequence: TGTGCCAGCAGCTTATCGGCAGAGTACGAGCAGTACTTC. Protein product: CASSLSAEYEQYF.

This clone appeared a single time. This chain connects TRBV19 to TRBJ2-1; D not certain. Trimming took 3 bases from V and 6 from J, leaving 15 bases between them. CDR1 and CDR2 (germline): LNHDA, SQIVND (reference sequence). There are 15 residues in the CDR3. DNA for the CDR3: TGTGCCAGTAGTATCGAAGTAGGACCACTCAATGAGCAGTTCTTC. It translates to CASSIEVGPLNEQFF.

This clone came up once. The rearrangement links TRBV19 to TRBJ2-3, with TRBD1 matching over 9 bases. Germline V CDR1 and CDR2: LNHDA, SQIVND (reference sequence). The trim removed 5 bases at V and 0 bases at J, leaving 6 bases unmatched. This CDR3 has 16 amino acids. DNA of the CDR3: TGTGCCAGTAGTCCCAGACAGGGGGTTAGCACAGATACGCAGTATTTT. Its protein product is CASSPRQGVSTDTQYF. The full variable domain, its missing parts supplied by reference TRBV19 and TRBJ2-3, is DGGITQSPKYLFRKEGQNVTLSCEQNLNHDAMYWYRQDPGQGLRLIYYSQIVNDFQKGDIAEGYSVSREKKESFPLTVTSAQKNPTAFYLCASSPRQGVSTDTQYFGPGTRLTVL.

The V gene is TRBV4-1, the J gene TRBJ1-2, with 7 positions matching TRBD1. CDR3 length equals 13 residues. Germline CDR1 MGHRA, CDR2 YSYEKL. The junction had 2 bases not matched to a gene; V was cut back by 5 bases and J by 2 bases. The CDR3 reads CASSWGQNYGYTF. CDR3 DNA: TGCGCCAGCAGCTGGGGACAGAACTATGGCTACACCTTC.

The chain uses TRBV24-1 and TRBJ1-4; 8 bases match TRBD1. The CDR3 is 13 residues long. Per germline, CDR1 KGHDR and CDR2 SFDVKD. V lost 9 bases, J lost 7 bases, and 6 bases stayed unmatched. The CDR3 here is CATGLDRVEKLFF. The CDR3 DNA reads as TGTGCCACCGGCTTGGACAGGGTTGAAAAACTGTTTTTT.

The genes are TRBV4-1 and TRBJ2-3, with D maybe TRBD1 (6 bases). The length of the CDR3 is 15 residues. The germline CDR1 and CDR2 sequences are MGHRA and YSYEKL. Deletions cut 6 bases from V and 1 base from J, with 14 bases between. Written as DNA, the CDR3 is TGCGCCAGCAGGCAAACAGGGTGGGGCACAGATACGCAGTATTTT. Encoded protein: CASRQTGWGTDTQYF.

This clone was detected only once. The genes are TRBV2 and TRBJ1-5; D is uncertain. The V gene lost 3 bases and the J gene lost 9 bases, with 6 bases spanning the gap. The length of the CDR3 is 11 residues. The germline CDR1 and CDR2 sequences are SNHLY and FYNNEI. In DNA, the CDR3 is TGTGCCAGCAGTGAGTGGGGGCCCCAGCATTTT. This codes for CASSEWGPQHF.

This clone came up a few times. This sequence joins TRBV3-1 (or the pseudogene TRBV3-2) and TRBJ2-2; D remains unclear. The CDR3 has 14 amino acids. V was clipped by 2 bases and J by 5 bases, with 9 bases between them. Germline CDR1 is LGHDT and CDR2 is YNNKEL (reference sequence). Written as DNA, the CDR3 is TGTGCCAGCAGCCAAAGGCGGAGTACCGGGGAGCTGTTTTTT. Residues: CASSQRRSTGELFF.

This chain uses TRBV10-3 with TRBJ2-7, with 7 bases matching TRBD1. V shed 4 bases and J 7 bases; nucleotides not matched to a gene: 4. Germline V lookup: CDR1 ENHRY, CDR2 SYGVKD. This CDR3 contains 12 residues. CDR3 in amino acids: CAISGQGDEQYF. The DNA for the CDR3 is TGTGCCATCAGTGGACAGGGAGATGAGCAGTACTTC.

The chain combines TRBV10-3 with TRBJ1-2; 10 bases line up with TRBD1. This CDR3 has 18 amino acids. CDR1 and CDR2 (germline): ENHRY, SYGVKD. Trimming took 2 bases from V and 5 from J; bases not matched to a gene: 14. CDR3 amino acids: CAISELELGQGMGYGYTF. In nucleotides, the CDR3 is TGTGCCATCAGTGAGCTGGAATTGGGACAGGGGATGGGTTATGGCTACACCTTC.

The CDR3 nucleotides read TGTGCCAGCAGCCTTGACACCAACGTCCTGACTTTC. Protein sequence: CASSLDTNVLTF. The chain employs TRBV3-1 (or the pseudogene TRBV3-2) and TRBJ2-6; D is undetermined. Germline V CDR1 and CDR2: LGHDT, YNNKEL (reference sequence). The CDR3 is made up of 12 amino acids. V lost 4 bases, J lost 8 bases, and 6 bases lay in between.

The chain couples TRBV6-1 to TRBJ1-6; D uncertain. This CDR3 has 15 amino acids. The ends were cut back, 1 base at V and 8 bases at J, with 12 bases in the middle. The germline V gene has CDR1 MNHNS and CDR2 SASEGT. The CDR3 nucleotides are TGTGCCAGCAGTGAAGTAGGCCACCCTTATTCACCCCTCCACTTT. Residues: CASSEVGHPYSPLHF.

This clone was detected only a few times. This chain uses TRBV9 with TRBJ2-7, with D perhaps being TRBD1 or TRBD2 (5 bases each). The CDR3 loop spans 16 amino acids. Germline CDR1 SGDLS, CDR2 YYNGEE. The V end was cut by 3 bases, the J end by 4 bases, with 20 bases between. CDR3 DNA sequence: TGTGCCAGCAGCGCCCTCGATAGGGCAGGGAGATACGAGCAGTACTTC. Protein: CASSALDRAGRYEQYF.

The sample holds one count of this clone. The V gene is TRBV7-2, the J gene TRBJ2-7; maybe TRBD2 (6 bases). Looked up from germline, CDR1 is SGHTA and CDR2 is FQGNSA. The CDR3 length is 12 residues. Trimming stripped 1 base from V and 9 bases from J, with 10 bases between. The CDR3 is CASSLGGVLQYF. The CDR3 bases are TGTGCCAGCAGCTTAGGGGGGGTGCTGCAGTACTTC.

Here the CDR3 DNA reads TGTGCCAGTAGTCAACGGGGGGACAGGGATAGCAATCAGCCCCAGCATTTT. Translated: CASSQRGDRDSNQPQHF. The rearrangement uses TRBV19 and TRBJ1-5, with 9 bases fitting TRBD1. The CDR3 runs 17 residues. The V gene's germline CDR1 is LNHDA and CDR2 SQIVND (reference sequence). J gave up 0 bases and V 5 bases, and 8 bases lay outside the gene matches.

The V and J genes are TRBV27 and TRBJ2-5, with 7 bases fitting TRBD2. J gave up 6 bases and V 5 bases, and 18 bases lay outside the gene matches. Germline lookup yields CDR1 MNHEY and CDR2 SMNVEV (reference sequence). The length of the CDR3 is 17 residues. The CDR3, as DNA: TGTGCCAGCAGTCCCCTTATAGGGGAGCGGGGTCGAAAGACCCAGTACTTC. It specifies CASSPLIGERGRKTQYF.

The table lists this clone with a few counts. The V gene is TRBV9, the J gene TRBJ1-2, with 7 nucleotides matching TRBD1. CDR3 length: 14 amino acids. Germline-derived CDR1 and CDR2 are SGDLS and YYNGEE. With 0 bases clipped from V and 3 bases from J, the junction kept 2 bases outside the gene matches. The CDR3 DNA reads TGTGCCAGCAGCGTAGTCGGACAGGACTATGGCTACACCTTC. This encodes CASSVVGQDYGYTF.

The rearrangement uses TRBV29-1 and TRBJ2-4; D is undetermined. Germline CDR1 and CDR2: SQVTM and ANQGSEA. The V gene lost 6 bases and the J gene lost 0 bases, with 12 bases spanning the gap. This CDR3 is 14 amino acids long. In DNA, the CDR3 is TGCAGCGTCTCACAGCGACTAGCCAAAAACATTCAGTACTTC. Translating it yields CSVSQRLAKNIQYF.

This clone was recorded only once. The chain joins TRBV20-1 to TRBJ2-5; 14 nucleotides align to TRBD2. This CDR3 contains 15 residues. Germline lookup yields CDR1 DFQATT and CDR2 SNEGSKA (reference sequence). J lost 5 bases, V lost 3 bases, and 5 bases had no gene match. DNA of the CDR3: TGCAGTGCTAGTGAGACTAGCGGGGGGGGCGAGACCCAGTACTTC. This translates into CSASETSGGGETQYF.

The chain links TRBV7-9 to TRBJ2-7, with D possibly TRBD1 on 6 matching bases. Germline-derived CDR1 and CDR2 are SEHNR and FQNEAQ (reference sequence). The V end lost 1 base, the J end lost 2 bases, and 12 bases lay between the germline ends. CDR3 length: 15 amino acids. The CDR3 region is CASSLGTGHPYEQYF. In DNA, the CDR3 is TGTGCCAGCAGCTTAGGTACGGGACACCCCTACGAGCAGTACTTC.

This chain joins TRBV19 and TRBJ2-2; D tentatively reads TRBD1 or TRBD2 (6 bases each). The V gene's germline CDR1 is LNHDA and CDR2 SQIVND (reference sequence). Trimming left V 6 bases short and J 4 bases short, with 15 bases between. This CDR3 has 15 residues. The CDR3 coding sequence is TGTGCCAGTAGAACGGGGGCTCTACGCACCGGGGAGCTGTTTTTT. Its translation: CASRTGALRTGELFF.

The chain carries TRBV10-1 and TRBJ1-1; D possibly corresponds to TRBD1 (5 bases). Germline loops: CDR1 WNHNN, CDR2 SYGVQD (reference sequence). V was clipped by 5 bases and J by 6 bases, with 13 bases between them. The CDR3 spans 13 residues. CDR3 in amino acids: CASSRDETAEAFF. DNA for the CDR3: TGCGCCAGCAGTAGGGACGAAACTGCTGAAGCTTTCTTT.

The CDR3 sequence is CASALGVGYEQYF. CDR3 sequence (DNA): TGTGCTAGTGCCTTGGGGGTGGGTTACGAGCAGTACTTC. The J gene is TRBJ2-7, the V gene TRBV12-5; perhaps D is TRBD1 or TRBD2 (5 bases each). Trimming shortened V by 7 bases and J by 4 bases, and 14 bases separated the two germline ends. The CDR3 contains 13 residues. Germline V CDR1 and CDR2: LGHNT, FRNRAP.

CDR3 nucleotide sequence: TGCAGCGTTGAGTCAGGGGGAGGCTCTGAAGCTTTCTTT. This gives the protein CSVESGGGSEAFF. The chain joins TRBV29-1 to TRBJ1-1, with 7 bases that match TRBD1. The V gene's germline CDR1 is SQVTM and CDR2 ANQGSEA. V dropped 3 bases and J dropped 6; count of bases not matched to a gene: 7. The CDR3 sequence is 13 residues long.

The chain joins TRBV11-2 to TRBJ2-5; 10 positions agree with TRBD2. CDR1 SGHAT and CDR2 FQNNGV come from the germline V gene. CDR3 size: 15 residues. The V segment lost 1 base and the J segment 5 bases; nucleotides outside the gene matches: 4. CDR3 DNA: TGTGCCAGCAGCTTAGGGTGGGGACTAGCGGAGACCCAGTACTTC. Translating gives CASSLGWGLAETQYF.

V is TRBV5-1 and J is TRBJ1-1; no reliable D call. The V gene lost 0 bases and the J gene lost 4 bases, with 7 bases spanning the gap. Per germline, CDR1 SGHRS and CDR2 YFSETQ. The CDR3 totals 13 residues. CDR3 coding DNA: TGCGCCAGCAGCTTGGACGGACTCACTGAAGCTTTCTTT. Translation gives CASSLDGLTEAFF. Based on the CDR3 plus reference TRBV5-1 and TRBJ1-1, the full variable domain is KAGVTQTPRYLIKTRGQQVTLSCSPISGHRSVSWYQQTPGQGLQFLFEYFSETQRNKGNFPGRFSGRQFSNSRSEMNVSTLELGDSALYLCASSLDGLTEAFFGQGTRLTVV.

The chain uses TRBV12-2 and TRBJ2-3; the table's TRBD1 call for D was not verified on the DNA. TRBV12-2 is flagged as a pseudogene. The CDR3 length is 16 residues. The CDR3 here is CASRLAPQGRTDTQYF. In DNA, the CDR3 is TGTGCAAGTCGCTTAGCCCCACAGGGGAGGACAGATACGCAGTATTTT.

Only a few counts were recorded for this clone. The chain has TRBV11-2 and TRBJ2-1, with 11 bases aligning to TRBD2. This CDR3 is built from 15 residues. J gave up 4 bases and V 5 bases, and 4 bases lay outside the gene matches. Germline V gene sequence: CDR1 SGHAT, CDR2 FQNNGV. DNA of the CDR3: TGTGCCAGCAGCATGACTAGCGGGGCTTACAATGAGCAGTTCTTC. Residues: CASSMTSGAYNEQFF.

This chain uses TRBV6-5 with TRBJ2-6; D is uncertain. This CDR3 is built from 14 residues. Looked up from germline, CDR1 is MNHEY and CDR2 is SVGAGI. The V end lost 6 bases, the J end lost 0 bases, and 6 bases lay between the germline ends. The CDR3 reads CASSVFSGANVLTF. For the CDR3, the DNA is TGTGCCAGCAGCGTTTTCTCTGGGGCCAACGTCCTGACTTTC.

The chain joins TRBV7-6 to TRBJ2-1, with 7 nucleotides matching TRBD1. The germline CDR1 and CDR2 sequences are SGHVS and FNYEAQ. Germline trimming cut 0 bases from V and 5 bases from J; bases unmatched to any gene: 4. This CDR3 contains 15 residues. Here the CDR3 DNA reads TGTGCCAGCAGCTTAGCGGGACAGCCTAACAATGAGCAGTTCTTC. This encodes CASSLAGQPNNEQFF.

The chain combines TRBV7-9 with TRBJ2-5; 7 nucleotides agree with TRBD2. The V gene end was trimmed by 2 bases and the J gene end by 5 bases; junction bases not matched to a gene: 2. The CDR3 is 13 amino acids. Germline V gene sequence: CDR1 SEHNR, CDR2 FQNEAQ (reference sequence). As DNA, the CDR3 is TGTGCCAGCAGCTTAATTAGCGGGGAGACCCAGTACTTC. Its translation: CASSLISGETQYF.